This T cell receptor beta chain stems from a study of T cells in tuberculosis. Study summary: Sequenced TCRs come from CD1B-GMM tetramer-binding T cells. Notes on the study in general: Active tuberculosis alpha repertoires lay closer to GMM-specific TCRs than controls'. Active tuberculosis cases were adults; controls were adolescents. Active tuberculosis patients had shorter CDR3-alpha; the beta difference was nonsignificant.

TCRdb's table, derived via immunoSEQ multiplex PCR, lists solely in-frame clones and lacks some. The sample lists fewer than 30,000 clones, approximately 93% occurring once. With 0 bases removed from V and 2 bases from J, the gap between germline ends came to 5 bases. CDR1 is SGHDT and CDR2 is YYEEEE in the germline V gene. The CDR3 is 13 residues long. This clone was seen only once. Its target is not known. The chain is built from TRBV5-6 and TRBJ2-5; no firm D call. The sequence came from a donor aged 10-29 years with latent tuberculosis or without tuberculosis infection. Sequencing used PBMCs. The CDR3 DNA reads TGTGCCAGCAGCTTGGGCAGACAAGAGACCCAGTACTTC. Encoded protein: CASSLGRQETQYF.